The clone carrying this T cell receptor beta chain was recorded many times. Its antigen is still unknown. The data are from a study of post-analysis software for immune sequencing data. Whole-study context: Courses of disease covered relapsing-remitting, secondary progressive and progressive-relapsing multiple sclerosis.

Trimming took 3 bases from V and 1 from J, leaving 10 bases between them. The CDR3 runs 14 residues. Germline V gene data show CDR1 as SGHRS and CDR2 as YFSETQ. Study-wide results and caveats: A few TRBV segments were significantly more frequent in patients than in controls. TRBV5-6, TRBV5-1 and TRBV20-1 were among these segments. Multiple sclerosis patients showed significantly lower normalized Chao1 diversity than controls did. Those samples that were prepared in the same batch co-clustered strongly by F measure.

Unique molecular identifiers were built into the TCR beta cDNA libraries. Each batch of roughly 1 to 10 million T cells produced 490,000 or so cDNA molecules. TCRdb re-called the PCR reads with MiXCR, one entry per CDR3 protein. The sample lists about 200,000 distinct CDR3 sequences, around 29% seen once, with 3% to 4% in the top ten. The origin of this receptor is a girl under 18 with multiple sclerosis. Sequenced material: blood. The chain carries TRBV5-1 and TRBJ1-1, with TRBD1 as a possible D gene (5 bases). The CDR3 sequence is CASSSQGWNTEAFF. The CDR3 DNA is TGCGCCAGCAGCTCTCAGGGTTGGAACACTGAAGCTTTCTTT.